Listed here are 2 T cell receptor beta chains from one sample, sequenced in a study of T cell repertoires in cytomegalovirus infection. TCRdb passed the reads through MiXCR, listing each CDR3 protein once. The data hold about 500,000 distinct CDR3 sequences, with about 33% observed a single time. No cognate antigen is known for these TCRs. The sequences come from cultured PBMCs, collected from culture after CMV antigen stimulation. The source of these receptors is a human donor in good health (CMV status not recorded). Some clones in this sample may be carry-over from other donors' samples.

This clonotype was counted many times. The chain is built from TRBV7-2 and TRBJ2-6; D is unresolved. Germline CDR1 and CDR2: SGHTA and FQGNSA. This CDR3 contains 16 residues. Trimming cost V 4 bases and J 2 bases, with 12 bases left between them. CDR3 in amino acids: CASSSIRVPGANVLTF. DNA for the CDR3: TGTGCCAGCAGCTCGATCAGAGTCCCTGGGGCCAACGTCCTGACTTTC.

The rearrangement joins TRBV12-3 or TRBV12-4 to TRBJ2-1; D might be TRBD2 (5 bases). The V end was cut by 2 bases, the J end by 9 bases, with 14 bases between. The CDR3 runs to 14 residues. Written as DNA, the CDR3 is TGTGCCAGCAGTTTAAGGGCCCCTAGCTTTGAGCAGTTCTTC. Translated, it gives CASSLRAPSFEQFF.